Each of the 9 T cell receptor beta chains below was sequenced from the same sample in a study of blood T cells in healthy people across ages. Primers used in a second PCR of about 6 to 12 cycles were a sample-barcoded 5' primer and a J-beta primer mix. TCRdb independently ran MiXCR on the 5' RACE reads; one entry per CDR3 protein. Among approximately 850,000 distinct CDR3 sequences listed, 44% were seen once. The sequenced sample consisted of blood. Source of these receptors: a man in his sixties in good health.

CDR3 protein: CAWSADRFSSYEQYF. CDR3 DNA sequence: TGTGCCTGGAGTGCGGACAGGTTTTCCTCCTACGAGCAGTACTTC. The chain joins TRBV30 to TRBJ2-7, with 7 nucleotides matching TRBD1. Unmatched junction bases numbered 6, after V lost 1 base and J lost 0 bases. Per the germline V gene, CDR1 is GTSNPN and CDR2 is SVGIG (reference sequence). This CDR3 region has 15 residues. Combining the CDR3 with reference TRBV30 and TRBJ2-7 gives the whole variable domain SQTIHQWPATLVQPVGSPLSLECTVEGTSNPNLYWYRQAAGRGLQLLFYSVGIGQISSEVPQNLSASRPQDRQFILSSKKLLLSDSGFYLCAWSADRFSSYEQYFGPGTRLTVT.

The CDR3 spells CASSLRGAGGYTF. Written as DNA, the CDR3 is TGCGCCAGCAGCTTGCGCGGGGCTGGAGGCTACACCTTC. This chain links TRBV5-1 with TRBJ1-2; D possibly corresponds to TRBD1 (5 bases). The CDR3 consists of 13 residues. Looked up from germline, CDR1 is SGHRS and CDR2 is YFSETQ. V lost 1 base, J lost 8 bases, and 12 bases lay in between.

CDR3 in amino acids: CASRGLDDEKLFF. The CDR3 DNA sequence: TGCGCCAGCAGGGGTCTGGATGATGAAAAACTGTTTTTT. The chain couples TRBV5-1 to TRBJ1-4; D is uncertain. The V gene lost 5 bases and the J gene lost 6 bases, with 11 bases spanning the gap. The CDR3 consists of 13 residues. Germline CDR1 SGHRS, CDR2 YFSETQ.

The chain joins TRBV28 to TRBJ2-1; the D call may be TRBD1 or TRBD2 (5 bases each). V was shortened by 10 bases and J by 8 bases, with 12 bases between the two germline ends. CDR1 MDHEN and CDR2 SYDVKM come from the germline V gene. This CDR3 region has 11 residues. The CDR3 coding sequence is TGTGCCACCCGGGGCGGCCATGAGCAGTTCTTC. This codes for CATRGGHEQFF.

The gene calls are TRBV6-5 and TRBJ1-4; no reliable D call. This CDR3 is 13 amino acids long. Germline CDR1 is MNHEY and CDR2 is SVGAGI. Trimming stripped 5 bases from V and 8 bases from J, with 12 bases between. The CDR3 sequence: CASSRVIREKLFF. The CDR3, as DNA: TGTGCCAGCAGTAGAGTAATAAGAGAAAAACTGTTTTTT.

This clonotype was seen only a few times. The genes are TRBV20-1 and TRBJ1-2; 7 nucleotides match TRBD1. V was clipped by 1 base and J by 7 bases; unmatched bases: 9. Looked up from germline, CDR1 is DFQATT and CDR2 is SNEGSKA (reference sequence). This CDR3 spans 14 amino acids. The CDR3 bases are TGCAGTGCTAGAGGGGCCCAGGGGGTTCGTGGCTACACCTTC. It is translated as CSARGAQGVRGYTF.

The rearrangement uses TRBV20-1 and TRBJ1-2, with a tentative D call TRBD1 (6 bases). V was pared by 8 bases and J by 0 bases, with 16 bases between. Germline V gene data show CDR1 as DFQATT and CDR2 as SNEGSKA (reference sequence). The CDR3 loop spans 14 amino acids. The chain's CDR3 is CSSHPGGANYGYTF. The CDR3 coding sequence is TGCAGTTCCCACCCCGGGGGCGCTAACTATGGCTACACCTTC.

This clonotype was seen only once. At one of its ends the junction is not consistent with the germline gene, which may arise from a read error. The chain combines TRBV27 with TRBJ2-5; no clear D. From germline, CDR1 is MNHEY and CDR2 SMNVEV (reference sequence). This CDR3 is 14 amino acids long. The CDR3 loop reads CASSVSRSEETQYF. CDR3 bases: TGTGCCAGCAGTGTATCAAGGTCGGAAGAGACCCAGTACTTC.

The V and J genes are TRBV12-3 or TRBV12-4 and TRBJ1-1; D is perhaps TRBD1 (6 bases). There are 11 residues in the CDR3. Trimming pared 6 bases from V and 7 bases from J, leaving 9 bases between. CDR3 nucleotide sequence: TGTGCCAGCAGCCGGACAGTTGAAGCTTTCTTT. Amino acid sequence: CASSRTVEAFF.